This TCR beta chain was sequenced in a study of blood T cell repertoires in COVID-19. Germline CDR1 and CDR2: SEHNR and FQNEAQ (reference sequence). There are 16 residues in the CDR3. V dropped 2 bases and J dropped 3; count of bases not matched to a gene: 9. Clones were sequenced by immunoSEQ multiplex PCR, and TCRdb holds only the in-frame ones, with some missing. The repertoire has about 100,000 clones, more than 70% of them found once; the top ten carry 11%. Input material: peripheral blood. The V call is TRBV7-9, the J call TRBJ2-7, with 8 bases aligning to TRBD1. The sequence came from a woman in her twenties or thirties with acute or convalescent COVID-19. The CDR3 spells CASSLLRGTGNYEQYF. As DNA, the CDR3 is TGTGCCAGCAGCTTATTACGCGGGACAGGTAACTACGAGCAGTACTTC.